The rows below give T cell receptor beta chains drawn from one sample of a study of blood T cell repertoires in COVID-19. Libraries were prepared by immunoSEQ multiplex PCR; TCRdb keeps only in-frame clonotypes and omits some of them. The sample holds tens of thousands of clones, approximately 80% seen once. Input material: peripheral blood. Receptors were obtained from a human donor in a cohort sampled during active COVID-19. CDR3s include the opening cysteine and the closing phenylalanine or tryptophan. The D gene is left open where the match is weak. Size is omitted from some rows. Given values are once, few, many or a class for expanded clones.

j_gene: TRBJ2-5
abundance: NA
d_gene: NA
v_gene: TRBV4-1
CDR3nt: TGCGCCAGCAGCCAAGTAGGGGGAATGGAGACCCAGTACTTC
CDR3aa: CASSQVGGMETQYF

j_gene: TRBJ2-7
abundance: NA
d_gene: NA
v_gene: TRBV6-1
CDR3nt: TGTGCCAGCAGTGAAATGGTATGGGACTCAAATGACGAGCAGTACTTC
CDR3aa: CASSEMVWDSNDEQYF

j_gene: TRBJ2-6
abundance: once
d_gene: NA
v_gene: TRBV5-1
CDR3nt: TGCGCCAGCAGCCCCCCCCGTTACTCTGGGGCCAACGTCCTGACTTTC
CDR3aa: CASSPPRYSGANVLTF

j_gene: TRBJ1-6
abundance: NA
d_gene: NA
v_gene: TRBV27
CDR3nt: TGTGCCAGCAGTTCTCCCGGGACACAAGGGTCACCCCTCCACTTT
CDR3aa: CASSSPGTQGSPLHF

j_gene: TRBJ1-2
abundance: NA
d_gene: NA
v_gene: TRBV27
CDR3nt: TGTGCCAGCAGTCCGCCCCCGGGCCGAGGGGGCTATGGCTACACCTTC
CDR3aa: CASSPPPGRGGYGYTF

j_gene: TRBJ1-6
abundance: NA
d_gene: NA
v_gene: TRBV7-9
CDR3nt: TGTGCCAGCAGCTTAACGGGAAGTGGTTCACCCCTCCACTTT
CDR3aa: CASSLTGSGSPLHF

j_gene: TRBJ2-5
abundance: NA
d_gene: NA
v_gene: TRBV4-1
CDR3nt: TGCGCCAGCAGCCAAACGGACTACCAAGAGACCCAGTACTTC
CDR3aa: CASSQTDYQETQYF

j_gene: TRBJ2-3
abundance: once
d_gene: NA
v_gene: TRBV5-1
CDR3nt: TGCGCCAGCAGCGTAACAGTGAGCACAGATACGCAGTATTTT
CDR3aa: CASSVTVSTDTQYF

j_gene: TRBJ2-5
abundance: NA
d_gene: TRBD2
v_gene: TRBV24-1
CDR3nt: TGTGCCACCAGTGACTCTAGCGGGGGGCAAGAGACCCAGTACTTC
CDR3aa: CATSDSSGGQETQYF

j_gene: TRBJ2-4
abundance: NA
d_gene: NA
v_gene: TRBV5-6
CDR3nt: TGTGCCAGCAGCCTACGGAGTCTAGCCAAAAACATTCAGTACTTC
CDR3aa: CASSLRSLAKNIQYF

j_gene: TRBJ1-1
abundance: NA
d_gene: TRBD1
v_gene: TRBV2
CDR3nt: TGTGCCAGCAGTGCAAGGACAGGGGTGAACACTGAAGCTTTCTTT
CDR3aa: CASSARTGVNTEAFF

j_gene: TRBJ2-7
abundance: once
d_gene: NA
v_gene: TRBV5-1
CDR3nt: TGCGCCAGCAGCCCCGACACCTCATTTTCCTACGAGCAGTACTTC
CDR3aa: CASSPDTSFSYEQYF

j_gene: TRBJ2-7
abundance: NA
d_gene: TRBD2
v_gene: TRBV27
CDR3nt: TGTGCCAGCACCCCGTCCGGGGAGGGGTCCTACGAGCAGTACTTC
CDR3aa: CASTPSGEGSYEQYF

j_gene: TRBJ1-2
abundance: few
d_gene: NA
v_gene: TRBV5-4
CDR3nt: TGTGCCAGCAGCTTGGGCGGACTTAACTATGGCTACACCTTC
CDR3aa: CASSLGGLNYGYTF

j_gene: TRBJ2-7
abundance: few
d_gene: NA
v_gene: TRBV25-1
CDR3nt: TGTGCCAGCAGTGAATTAAAGGGAGTGAGGGAGCAGTACTTC
CDR3aa: CASSELKGVREQYF

j_gene: TRBJ2-3
abundance: NA
d_gene: TRBD2
v_gene: TRBV29-1
CDR3nt: TGCAGCGCCGAAGGGACTACATCAGATACGCAGTATTTT
CDR3aa: CSAEGTTSDTQYF

j_gene: TRBJ2-7
abundance: NA
d_gene: NA
v_gene: TRBV10-2
CDR3nt: TGCGCCAGCAGTGATGGAGGTTCCGTCGAGCAGTACTTC
CDR3aa: CASSDGGSVEQYF

j_gene: TRBJ2-2
abundance: NA
d_gene: TRBD2
v_gene: TRBV7-9
CDR3nt: TGTGCCAGCTTATTCTCCCGAGCGGGGGGCACCGGGGAGCTGTTTTTT
CDR3aa: CASLFSRAGGTGELFF

j_gene: TRBJ2-3
abundance: once
d_gene: NA
v_gene: TRBV12-5
CDR3nt: TGTGCTAGTGTCTTATCTACAGATACGCAGTATTTT
CDR3aa: CASVLSTDTQYF

j_gene: TRBJ2-6
abundance: NA
d_gene: TRBD2
v_gene: TRBV5-4
CDR3nt: TGTGCCAGCAGCATACGTGGTGGGACTAGCGGGAGGGCTGGGGCCAACGTCCTGACTTTC
CDR3aa: CASSIRGGTSGRAGANVLTF

j_gene: TRBJ1-2
abundance: NA
d_gene: TRBD1
v_gene: TRBV19
CDR3nt: TGTGCCAGTAGTGTGTCCGGGACAGGATATCGTGGCTACACCTTC
CDR3aa: CASSVSGTGYRGYTF

j_gene: TRBJ1-1
abundance: NA
d_gene: NA
v_gene: TRBV6-5
CDR3nt: TGTGCCAGCGTGGGGGGGAACACTGAAGCTTTCTTT
CDR3aa: CASVGGNTEAFF

j_gene: TRBJ1-4
abundance: once
d_gene: TRBD1
v_gene: TRBV3-1/TRBV3-2
CDR3nt: TGTGCCAGCAGCCAAGATCGGGGACAGGGTTGGGCTAATGAAAAACTGTTTTTT
CDR3aa: CASSQDRGQGWANEKLFF

j_gene: TRBJ2-7
abundance: NA
d_gene: TRBD2
v_gene: TRBV12-3/TRBV12-4
CDR3nt: TGTGCCAGCACCATGGGGGGGACTGGTGAGCAGTACTTC
CDR3aa: CASTMGGTGEQYF

j_gene: TRBJ1-2
abundance: few
d_gene: NA
v_gene: TRBV5-1
CDR3nt: TGCGCCAGCAGCTTGGTAGCCGACAGGTCGCGAGGCTACACCTTC
CDR3aa: CASSLVADRSRGYTF

j_gene: TRBJ2-7
abundance: NA
d_gene: NA
v_gene: TRBV27
CDR3nt: TGTGCCAGCAGTTCTCCGAACTGGGCGCCGGTCGAGCAGTACTTC
CDR3aa: CASSSPNWAPVEQYF

j_gene: TRBJ2-7
abundance: NA
d_gene: TRBD2
v_gene: TRBV5-1
CDR3nt: TGCGCCAGCAGCTTGGATCTAGCGGGCAGCTCCTACGAGCAGTACTTC
CDR3aa: CASSLDLAGSSYEQYF

j_gene: TRBJ2-2
abundance: once
d_gene: NA
v_gene: TRBV6-5
CDR3nt: TGTGCCAGCAGCTCCGGACAGCCAAACACCGGGGAGCTGTTTTTT
CDR3aa: CASSSGQPNTGELFF

j_gene: TRBJ1-3
abundance: NA
d_gene: TRBD1
v_gene: TRBV7-2
CDR3nt: TGTGCCAGCAGCTCGGGACAGGCCTCTGGAAACACCATATATTTT
CDR3aa: CASSSGQASGNTIYF

j_gene: TRBJ1-5
abundance: NA
d_gene: NA
v_gene: TRBV19
CDR3nt: TGTGCCAGTAGTATAGATCTAGGGTACCAGGGGCCCCAGCATTTT
CDR3aa: CASSIDLGYQGPQHF

j_gene: TRBJ2-7
abundance: NA
d_gene: NA
v_gene: TRBV7-2
CDR3nt: TGTGCCAGCAGCCTACGGGCGGCGGGGGCGGCCTACGAGCAGTACTTC
CDR3aa: CASSLRAAGAAYEQYF

j_gene: TRBJ1-4
abundance: NA
d_gene: NA
v_gene: TRBV6-6
CDR3nt: TGTGCCAGCAGCAAGACAGGTTCGACTAATGAAAAACTGTTTTTT
CDR3aa: CASSKTGSTNEKLFF

j_gene: TRBJ1-2
abundance: NA
d_gene: TRBD1
v_gene: TRBV6-5
CDR3nt: TGTGCCAGTGGACAGGGGCACAACTATGGCTACACCTTC
CDR3aa: CASGQGHNYGYTF

j_gene: TRBJ2-3
abundance: NA
d_gene: NA
v_gene: TRBV13
CDR3nt: TGTGCCAGCAGCTTACTCATAGGAGCAGATACGCAGTATTTT
CDR3aa: CASSLLIGADTQYF

j_gene: TRBJ1-6
abundance: once
d_gene: TRBD1
v_gene: TRBV5-4
CDR3nt: TGTGCCAGCAGCTCCGGACAGGGGGCGTATAATTCACCCCTCCACTTT
CDR3aa: CASSSGQGAYNSPLHF

j_gene: TRBJ2-3
abundance: NA
d_gene: NA
v_gene: TRBV2
CDR3nt: TGTGCCAGCAGTACTAGCACAGATACGCAGTATTTT
CDR3aa: CASSTSTDTQYF

j_gene: TRBJ1-3
abundance: NA
d_gene: NA
v_gene: TRBV5-1
CDR3nt: TGCGCCAGCAGCTTGGGGCCCGAGGGTTCTGGAAACACCATATATTTT
CDR3aa: CASSLGPEGSGNTIYF

j_gene: TRBJ2-3
abundance: NA
d_gene: TRBD2
v_gene: TRBV5-1
CDR3nt: TGCGCCAGCAGCAGAACCGGGACTAGCGGGGGGTCAGATACGCAGTATTTT
CDR3aa: CASSRTGTSGGSDTQYF

j_gene: TRBJ1-1
abundance: few
d_gene: NA
v_gene: TRBV11-2
CDR3nt: TGTGCCAGCAGCCAGGGGTATTGGACTGAAGCTTTCTTT
CDR3aa: CASSQGYWTEAFF

j_gene: TRBJ2-1
abundance: NA
d_gene: NA
v_gene: TRBV6-5
CDR3nt: TGTGCCAGCACCTTAGGCGGGAACAATGAGCAGTTCTTC
CDR3aa: CASTLGGNNEQFF

j_gene: TRBJ1-4
abundance: NA
d_gene: NA
v_gene: TRBV27
CDR3nt: TGTGCCAGCAGTTTAAGGAGTGGGGGCCAAACTAATGAAAAACTGTTTTTT
CDR3aa: CASSLRSGGQTNEKLFF

j_gene: TRBJ1-6
abundance: NA
d_gene: NA
v_gene: TRBV3-1/TRBV3-2
CDR3nt: TGTGCCAGCAGCCTCATGGGGGGTAATTCACCCCTCCACTTT
CDR3aa: CASSLMGGNSPLHF

j_gene: TRBJ2-1
abundance: NA
d_gene: NA
v_gene: TRBV24-1
CDR3nt: TGTGCCACCAGTGACCAGGACAGTTACAATGAGCAGTTCTTC
CDR3aa: CATSDQDSYNEQFF

j_gene: TRBJ2-3
abundance: NA
d_gene: NA
v_gene: TRBV27
CDR3nt: TGTGCCAGCAGTTTGGTCAGGGCAGATACGCAGTATTTT
CDR3aa: CASSLVRADTQYF

j_gene: TRBJ2-1
abundance: NA
d_gene: NA
v_gene: TRBV5-1
CDR3nt: TGCGCCAGCAGGAGGCTAGCAGAGAACAATGAGCAGTTCTTC
CDR3aa: CASRRLAENNEQFF

j_gene: TRBJ2-3
abundance: NA
d_gene: NA
v_gene: TRBV19
CDR3nt: TGTGCCAGTAGTATAGCAGGAGGGAGAGGAGATACGCAGTATTTT
CDR3aa: CASSIAGGRGDTQYF

j_gene: TRBJ2-5
abundance: NA
d_gene: TRBD2
v_gene: TRBV18
CDR3nt: TGTGCCAGCTCACCGCTGTCATTGACTAGCCATGAAGAGACCCAGTACTTC
CDR3aa: CASSPLSLTSHEETQYF

j_gene: TRBJ2-1
abundance: NA
d_gene: NA
v_gene: TRBV29-1
CDR3nt: TGCAGCGTTGAACGGGTTTCCTACAATGAGCAGTTCTTC
CDR3aa: CSVERVSYNEQFF

j_gene: TRBJ1-4
abundance: NA
d_gene: NA
v_gene: TRBV19
CDR3nt: TGTGCCAGTAGTATTTGGGGAGCAACTAATGAAAAACTGTTTTTT
CDR3aa: CASSIWGATNEKLFF

j_gene: TRBJ2-7
abundance: few
d_gene: TRBD2
v_gene: TRBV27
CDR3nt: TGTGCCAGCAGCTCCCTCTCCAGCGGGAGGGCCCAGTACTTC
CDR3aa: CASSSLSSGRAQYF

j_gene: TRBJ2-1
abundance: once
d_gene: TRBD2
v_gene: TRBV15
CDR3nt: TGTGCCACCAAGATGACTAGCGCCTCCTACAATGAGCAGTTCTTC
CDR3aa: CATKMTSASYNEQFF

j_gene: TRBJ1-1
abundance: NA
d_gene: NA
v_gene: TRBV29-1
CDR3nt: TGCAGCGTTCTTACGCAGTATAACACTGAAGCTTTCTTT
CDR3aa: CSVLTQYNTEAFF

j_gene: TRBJ2-1
abundance: NA
d_gene: TRBD2
v_gene: TRBV18
CDR3nt: TGTGCCAGCTCACCAGGGATGACTAGCGGGAATGAGCAGTTCTTC
CDR3aa: CASSPGMTSGNEQFF

j_gene: TRBJ2-5
abundance: NA
d_gene: TRBD2
v_gene: TRBV5-1
CDR3nt: TGCGCCAGCAGCTTGGAGCCTAGCGGGGGGGCGGAGACCCAGTACTTC
CDR3aa: CASSLEPSGGAETQYF

j_gene: TRBJ2-2
abundance: NA
d_gene: NA
v_gene: TRBV28
CDR3nt: TGTGCCAGCAGTCATGGACAGACGAACACCGGGGAGCTGTTTTTT
CDR3aa: CASSHGQTNTGELFF

j_gene: TRBJ2-3
abundance: NA
d_gene: TRBD1
v_gene: TRBV5-1
CDR3nt: TGCGCCAGCAGCCCCCAGGGGGTCTCCGTCACAGATACGCAGTATTTT
CDR3aa: CASSPQGVSVTDTQYF

j_gene: TRBJ1-2
abundance: NA
d_gene: NA
v_gene: TRBV6-6
CDR3nt: TGTGCCAGCAGCCCGCGTGCGGGTTGGGGCTACACCTTC
CDR3aa: CASSPRAGWGYTF